Listed here is a single TCR beta chain. V lost 5 bases and J lost 4, with 32 bases in between. CDR1 is LNHDA, CDR2 SQIVND, per germline (reference sequence). The CDR3 loop spans 20 amino acids. Both 60 Vbeta primers and 13 Jbeta primers went into the PCR. The data were produced by immunoSEQ multiplex PCR, yet TCRdb's version contains in-frame clones alone and is incomplete. The sample holds about 180,000 clones; about 86% are singletons and the top ten take around 2.4%. This entry belongs to a study of cytomegalovirus exposure and HLA in healthy donors. This clonotype originated in a woman in her 30s in good health and CMV-seronegative. The sample was PBMCs. This chain uses TRBV19 with TRBJ1-2, with TRBD1 as a possible D gene (6 bases). DNA for the CDR3: TGTGCCAGTAGTCATGGGGGGGCCGAAGGGACACCGCAAAACGCCTATGGCTACACCTTC. It yields the protein CASSHGGAEGTPQNAYGYTF.